This TCR beta chain originates from a study of PD-1 blockade in mismatch repair-deficient tumors. The study, taken as a whole, reports: Tumor-resident clones, often absent from pretreatment blood, expanded after pembrolizumab and then contracted.

There are a few counts of this clone. Its cognate antigen is unknown. PCR or immunohistochemistry showed mismatch repair deficiency in every enrolled patient. The data were produced by immunoSEQ multiplex PCR, yet TCRdb's version contains in-frame clones alone and is incomplete. The sample has about 40,000 clones; 85% are singletons. This CDR3 has 15 residues. Germline CDR1 and CDR2: SGHRS and YFSETQ. V shed 5 bases and J shed 1 base, with 10 bases lying between them. The source was peripheral blood, collected approximately 1.5 years after starting pembrolizumab. The chain recombines TRBV5-1 with TRBJ2-6; no reliable D call. The receptor comes from an adult with mismatch repair-deficient cancer. CDR3 residues: CASSRTESGANVLTF. The CDR3 DNA reads as TGCGCCAGCAGTAGAACAGAGTCTGGGGCCAACGTCCTGACTTTC.